This T cell receptor (beta chain) is from a study of shared clonotypes between healthy human individuals (dated by TCRdb to 2020 to 2021). For the wider study: Two women and three men aged 18 to 49 years were included in the cohort. To estimate repertoire size and how much clonotype sharing occurs between individuals, the study deeply sequenced the blood TCR repertoires of about 5 healthy adults. Different laboratories and diverse techniques were used to prepare libraries and sequence TCR repertoires, to increase sequencing depth and limit assay-specific biases. Leukapheresis yielded between about 0.94 and 8.9 billion PBMCs per donor.

As to this clone: The antigen this receptor binds is unknown. No quality values exist for individual bases; no much larger clone is one base distant.

General findings and caveats noted by the study authors: The small number of donors limited the genetic and exposure-history diversity represented. Pairwise subsampling led to the expectation that sequencing depth would affect the degree of clonotype sharing among donors. Sampling was restricted to blood, and TCR repertoires in tissues likely differ from the TCR repertoires found in blood.

Using the deep immunoSEQ assay, TCR CDR3 regions were amplified from genomic DNA by multiplex PCR. Genomic DNA extracted from each cell subset was distributed evenly over all wells of several immunoSEQ 96-well plates, and each plate served as one replicate. For unsorted PBMC, roughly 0.3 ug of genomic DNA, equivalent to approximately 28,000 T cell genomes, went into each replicate PCR. Ten immunoSEQ deep assay plates were used to sequence the unsorted PBMC genomic DNA. Purified libraries were measured with a Qubit 3.0 fluorometer, size-checked on a Bioanalyzer 2100, and measured again with the KAPA Library Quantification kit. A separate single-read 150-cycle Illumina NextSeq 550 flow cell was used to sequence each immunoSEQ 96-well plate. The paper's processing steps were these. Because the immunoSEQ output held only junctional sequences and lacked quality scores, the filtering could not match the filtering applied to full-length reads. Sequences were annotated with PyIR, a Python wrapper for IgBLAST v1.9, using IMGT germline references to assign V/J genes and CDR3. Any read was removed if the V/J assignment was weak (E-value above 1e-6), the CDR3 was missing, or the read contained stop codons, out-of-frame junctions, or ambiguous translated residues. V3J clonotypes were defined by identical inferred V gene, J gene, and CDR3 amino acid sequence. To compute the percentage overlap between repertoires, the number of shared unique clonotypes was divided by the size of the smaller repertoire. Richness of each repertoire was evaluated using RTK rarefaction, the Chao1 estimator, and Recon v2.1 estimates of unobserved clonotypes. What TCRdb holds here is the immuneACCESS table cut down to in-frame rearrangements. Part of the clones is not present; checked against another copy, under half of the missing clones reflect an unresolved V gene, and the others are unexplained. V and J calls and clone size are those listed in that table; D and trimming were worked out from the DNA. For this sample the table gives hundreds of thousands of clones, of which roughly 79% were detected only once. The ten largest clones take up about 12% of the sample.

The donors were healthy, HIV-negative adults with no recently reported acute infections or vaccinations. Only Caucasian adults living in Nashville, Tennessee, USA were represented among the donors. For unsorted samples, roughly 81 million PBMCs were counted and genomic DNA was extracted with the QIAamp DNA Blood Mini kit. After blood collection by leukapheresis, PBMCs were isolated using Ficoll-Histopaque density gradient centrifugation and then cryopreserved in the vapor phase of liquid nitrogen. Taken from cysteine to phenylalanine, the CDR3 has 13 residues. The entry retains the CDR3 DNA only, 39 bases that are in frame from base 1. CDR1 SEHNR and CDR2 FQNEAQ are derived from the germline V gene (reference sequence). Trimming costs V 5 bases and J 5 bases, and their ends lie 12 bases apart.

The chain is assembled from TRBV7-9 and TRBJ2-5; the D segment cannot be called with confidence. The sequencing input was PBMCs. The receptor comes from a woman between 35 and 50 years old in good health. Some clones in this sample may be carry-over from other donors' samples. The nucleotide sequence is TGTGCCAGCAGCCGGACGGGCCTGGAGACCCAGTACTTC. This codes for CASSRTGLETQYF. The full variable domain, completed from the reference TRBV7-9 and TRBJ2-5 proteins outside the CDR3, reads DTGVSQNPRHKITKRGQNVTFRCDPISEHNRLYWYRQTLGQGPEFLTYFQNEAQLEKSRLLSDRFSAERPKGSFSTLEIQRTEQGDSAMYLCASSRTGLETQYFGPGTRLLVL.